The 22 T cell receptor beta chains in this list originate from one sample, sequenced in a study of regulatory T cells in long-lasting Graves disease (TCRdb year 2021). Library preparation employed multiplex PCR. The instrument given in TCRdb is Illumina HiSeq 4000. To build TCR beta libraries, CDR3 regions were amplified by Arm-PCR using iRepertoire HTBI primers. The public reads were quality trimmed at Q25 with fastp and then assembled into clones with MiXCR by TCRdb, keeping productive beta chains. Duplicate CDR3 protein sequences are folded into a single record with the most common DNA and genes. The sample table holds approximately 480,000 distinct CDR3 sequences, of which roughly 17% were seen once. The biggest ten clones account for 10% to 15% of the sample. What the time point label conveys for this sample: newly diagnosed GD, antithyroid drugs for less than 3 months. RNA was extracted from PBMCs in TRIzol for both TCR sequencing and RNA sequencing.

This same sample was also part of a study on T cells in Graves' hyperthyroidism and ophthalmopathy.

The sample consisted of peripheral blood mononuclear cells (PBMCs), taken at new diagnosis, from a patient treated with antithyroid drugs. Receptors were obtained from a middle-aged man with Graves disease. Donor details come from another sample of the same person, matched by shared clones.

This clonotype occurred many times. V usage is TRBV18 and J usage is TRBJ1-1; D possibly corresponds to TRBD1 (5 bases). The ends were cut back, 0 bases at V and 1 base at J, with 9 bases in the middle. The CDR3 totals 15 residues. The germline V gene encodes CDR1 KGHSH and CDR2 LQKENI. The DNA of the CDR3 is TGTGCCAGCTCACCACCTGCGACAGCGAACACTGAAGCTTTCTTT. The encoded protein is CASSPPATANTEAFF.

This clonotype occurred many times. The J gene is TRBJ2-7, the V gene TRBV28; D is perhaps TRBD1 (6 bases). The CDR3 length is 15 residues. CDR1 MDHEN and CDR2 SYDVKM come from the germline V gene. The germline V and J ends were trimmed by 7 bases and 0 bases, with 16 bases remaining between them. CDR3 region: CASTASGTSSYEQYF. The DNA of the CDR3 is TGTGCCAGCACCGCCTCTGGGACATCCTCCTACGAGCAGTACTTC.

This clonotype has at least ten counts. This chain connects TRBV20-1 to TRBJ2-1; TRBD2 aligns across 8 bases. CDR3 size: 16 residues. V trimming: 5 bases; J trimming: 0 bases; junction bases outside the gene matches: 9. Germline CDR1 reads DFQATT; CDR2 reads SNEGSKA (reference sequence). CDR3 DNA: TGCAGTGCTCCCAGACTAGCGACCCGCTCCTACAATGAGCAGTTCTTC. Its protein is CSAPRLATRSYNEQFF.

The gene calls are TRBV9 and TRBJ2-3; 7 bases align to TRBD2. Germline assignment: CDR1 SGDLS and CDR2 YYNGEE. The CDR3 extends over 15 amino acids. J lost 4 bases, V lost 4 bases, and 9 bases had no gene match. CDR3: CASSLGPGRADTQYF. CDR3 nucleotide sequence: TGTGCCAGCAGCCTTGGGCCGGGGAGGGCAGATACGCAGTATTTT.

This chain joins TRBV4-2 and TRBJ2-5; 8 nucleotides align to TRBD2. The CDR3 is 17 amino acids. V lost 0 bases to trimming and J lost 0 bases; unmatched junction nucleotides: 6. In germline, CDR1 is LGHNA, CDR2 YNFKEQ. The CDR3 reads CASSQDGAGEHQETQYF. The CDR3 nucleotides are TGTGCCAGCAGCCAAGATGGAGCGGGAGAACACCAAGAGACCCAGTACTTC.

This clonotype was detected many times. The genes are TRBV20-1 and TRBJ2-7; D may be TRBD1 (5 bases). This CDR3 region has 13 residues. Germline V lookup: CDR1 DFQATT, CDR2 SNEGSKA (reference sequence). V was trimmed by 3 bases and J by 4 bases, leaving 13 bases between them. For the CDR3, the DNA is TGCAGTGCTAGTAACGGCAGGGCGTACGAGCAGTACTTC. Its protein product is CSASNGRAYEQYF.

A note on this clonotype: The junction differs from germline at one of its ends, possibly a read error. V usage is TRBV6-2 or TRBV6-3 and J usage is TRBJ2-1; perhaps D is TRBD1 or TRBD2 (6 bases each). Germline CDR1 MNHEY, CDR2 SVGEGT. This CDR3 contains 17 residues. The CDR3 DNA is TGTGCCAGCAGTTACTCGCCCCCGGGGGCAGTCGCCAATCAGCAGTTCTTC. As protein: CASSYSPPGAVANQQFF.

This clonotype came up a few times. The chain employs TRBV6-2 or TRBV6-3 and TRBJ2-7, with TRBD2 matching over 13 bases. This CDR3 region has 15 residues. The J segment lost 3 bases and the V segment lost 6 bases, leaving 5 bases of the junction unmatched. CDR1 is MNHEY and CDR2 is SVGEGT in the germline V gene. This CDR3 is CASSGLAGALYEQYF. DNA for the CDR3: TGTGCCAGCAGCGGACTAGCGGGAGCCCTCTACGAGCAGTACTTC.

This clonotype was detected a few times. For the CDR3, the DNA is TGCGCCAGCAGCCGGGAGCCGGGGCCCGGGTCGGGGTCACCCCTCCACTTT. Protein product: CASSREPGPGSGSPLHF. The chain links TRBV5-1 to TRBJ1-6; D might be TRBD1 (5 bases). This CDR3 has 17 residues. The V and J ends lost 4 bases and 10 bases respectively, with 24 bases between them. CDR1 SGHRS and CDR2 YFSETQ come from the germline V gene. The complete variable domain, with remaining parts taken from reference TRBV5-1 and TRBJ1-6, reads KAGVTQTPRYLIKTRGQQVTLSCSPISGHRSVSWYQQTPGQGLQFLFEYFSETQRNKGNFPGRFSGRQFSNSRSEMNVSTLELGDSALYLCASSREPGPGSGSPLHFGNGTRLTVT.

There are many counts of this clonotype. The chain uses TRBV3-1 and TRBJ2-1, with D unresolved. The V end was cut by 5 bases, the J end by 4 bases, with 15 bases between. The germline CDR1 and CDR2 sequences are LGHDT and YNNKEL (reference sequence). CDR3 size: 15 residues. CDR3 sequence reads: CASSSFVGPYNEQFF. The CDR3 bases are TGTGCCAGCAGCAGCTTTGTCGGGCCGTACAATGAGCAGTTCTTC.

The chain joins TRBV19 to TRBJ1-2; a possible D gene is TRBD1 (6 bases). CDR3 length: 15 residues. Trimming stripped 4 bases from V and 2 bases from J, with 14 bases between. Germline V CDR1 and CDR2: LNHDA, SQIVND (reference sequence). The CDR3 is CASSTIGTSNYGYTF. The CDR3 DNA is TGTGCCAGTAGTACTATTGGGACATCAAACTATGGCTACACCTTC.

The chain is built from TRBV6-1 and TRBJ2-3; TRBD2 agrees at 11 bases. The CDR3 covers 14 residues. V was pared by 9 bases and J by 4 bases, with 6 bases of the junction left unmatched. In germline, CDR1 is MNHNS, CDR2 SASEGT. DNA of the CDR3: TGTGCCAGTATAGCGGGAGGGTTTTCAGATACGCAGTATTTT. Protein product: CASIAGGFSDTQYF.

This clonotype was recorded at least ten times. The rearrangement joins TRBV10-3 to TRBJ2-1; TRBD2 agrees at 9 bases. CDR3 length: 15 amino acids. CDR1 and CDR2 from the germline V gene are ENHRY and SYGVKD. V lost 5 bases to trimming and J lost 7 bases; unmatched junction nucleotides: 9. CDR3 DNA sequence: TGTGCCATCAGTCCCGGGACTAGCAGTTCAAATGAGCAGTTCTTC. The encoded protein is CAISPGTSSSNEQFF.

V is TRBV6-5 and J is TRBJ2-1; 7 bases are a match to TRBD2. The germline CDR1 and CDR2 sequences are MNHEY and SVGAGI. The V segment lost 4 bases and the J segment 11 bases; nucleotides outside the gene matches: 2. This CDR3 spans 11 amino acids. CDR3 in DNA: TGTGCCAGCAGTTCGGGGACTAAGCAGTTCTTC. This gives the protein CASSSGTKQFF.

This clonotype was counted once. This rearrangement joins TRBV30 to TRBJ2-1, with D tentatively TRBD2 (5 bases). Trimming shortened V by 5 bases and J by 5 bases, and 13 bases separated the two germline ends. Germline V gives CDR1 GTSNPN, CDR2 SVGIG (reference sequence). The CDR3 loop spans 13 amino acids. The CDR3 protein is CAWGGLTNNEQFF. The CDR3 DNA is TGTGCCTGGGGAGGCCTAACGAACAATGAGCAGTTCTTC.

This chain connects TRBV28 to TRBJ2-7; TRBD2 matches 10 bases. The V gene end was trimmed by 5 bases and the J gene end by 0 bases; junction bases not matched to a gene: 10. The CDR3 has 17 residues. Germline values: CDR1 MDHEN, CDR2 SYDVKM. The CDR3 loop reads CASSAGLAERSSYEQYF. CDR3 nucleotide sequence: TGTGCCAGCAGTGCCGGACTAGCGGAACGGAGCTCCTACGAGCAGTACTTC.

Notes on this clonotype: This may be a read error, as it is one base from a much larger clone. The V call is TRBV28, the J call TRBJ2-1; 13 positions match TRBD2. There are 15 residues in the CDR3. The ends lost 5 bases at V and 8 bases at J; junction bases unmatched: 6. From germline, CDR1 is MDHEN and CDR2 SYDVKM. The CDR3 sequence is CASSRTSGSTDEQFF. In DNA form, the CDR3 reads TGTGCCAGCAGTCGGACTAGCGGGAGTACGGATGAGCAGTTCTTC.

This clonotype was seen many times. The chain uses TRBV3-1 and TRBJ2-1; TRBD2 aligns across 7 bases. V dropped 0 bases and J dropped 0; count of bases not matched to a gene: 8. Germline CDR1 is LGHDT and CDR2 is YNNKEL (reference sequence). The CDR3 is made up of 18 amino acids. The CDR3 protein is CASSQDPVSGNSYNEQFF. CDR3 DNA: TGTGCCAGCAGCCAAGACCCGGTCAGCGGGAACTCCTACAATGAGCAGTTCTTC.

This clonotype came up a few times. J is TRBJ2-3 and V is TRBV20-1; 16 bases align to TRBD2. Trimming removed 6 bases from V and 4 bases from J; junction bases left unmatched: 4. Per germline, CDR1 DFQATT and CDR2 SNEGSKA (reference sequence). This CDR3 comprises 15 residues. The CDR3 loop reads CSAPGLAGGPDTQYF. CDR3 sequence (DNA): TGCAGTGCCCCGGGACTAGCGGGAGGGCCAGATACGCAGTATTTT.

As for this clonotype: A far larger clone is one base from this, pointing to a likely read error. This chain joins TRBV7-2 and TRBJ2-7; D uncertain. The CDR3 runs 15 residues. From germline, CDR1 is SGHTA and CDR2 FQGNSA. The CDR3 sequence: CVSSPRKSMGIEQYF. Here the CDR3 DNA reads TGTGTCAGCAGCCCCAGAAAGTCTATGGGTATCGAGCAGTACTTC.

V and J are TRBV29-1 and TRBJ1-4; D gene uncertain. The ends were cut back, 0 bases at V and 6 bases at J, with 8 bases in the middle. The length of the CDR3 is 13 residues. From germline, CDR1 is SQVTM and CDR2 ANQGSEA. Written as DNA, the CDR3 is TGCAGCGTTGAAGATTCCGGGGATGAAAAACTGTTTTTT. Its translation is CSVEDSGDEKLFF.

Regarding this clonotype: The germline gene is not matched at one end of the junction; a read error may be the cause. The chain is built from TRBV11-2 and TRBJ2-1; no definite D call. The CDR3 sequence is 12 residues long. The germline V gene has CDR1 SGHAT and CDR2 FQNNGV. CDR3: CASSLPGNEQLF. The CDR3 region has the DNA TGTGCCAGCAGCTTACCCGGTAATGAGCAGCTCTTC.